This T cell receptor beta chain is drawn from a study of naive and memory T cell subsets. The germline gives CDR1 DFQATT, CDR2 SNEGSKA (reference sequence). The CDR3 spans 18 residues. V lost 1 base and J 3 bases, leaving 23 bases between the germline ends. There are a few counts of this clonotype. What it binds is not known. Cells stained for CD3, CD4, CD8, CD45RA, CD27 and viability were sorted into four CD45RA/CD27 subsets. An equimolar mix of two oligonucleotides served as the beta constant-region primer for TRBC1 and TRBC2. Ligated cDNA was amplified by four rounds of PCR with nested alpha and beta constant-region primers and SP2. TCRdb called the UMI-ligation and nested PCR reads again in MiXCR, with one record for every CDR3 protein. The profile covers tens of thousands of distinct CDR3 sequences, with approximately 10% appearing a single time and around 0.13% taken by the ten largest. General study findings and limits: Possibly reflecting memory cells re-expressing CD45RA, a few larger clonotypes occurred in naive repertoires, especially CD8.

The source of this sequence is a human donor in good health. This rearrangement joins TRBV20-1 to TRBJ2-3, with D perhaps matching TRBD2 (7 bases). The material sequenced was naive CD4+ T cells from blood. CDR3 amino acids: CSARGGGGPVRLTDTQYF. The DNA of the CDR3 is TGCAGTGCTAGAGGGGGAGGGGGGCCCGTAAGACTGACAGATACGCAGTATTTT.